Shown below are 2 T cell receptor beta chains from a single sample sequenced in a study of blood T cells in healthy people across ages (dated by TCRdb to about 2015). Receptor amplification or capture employed 5' RACE. TCRdb names Illumina HiSeq 2500 as the instrument used. A second PCR of roughly 6 to 11 cycles was run with a J-beta primer mix and a sample-barcoded 5' primer. The public reads were run again by TCRdb, first through fastp at Q25 and then through MiXCR, and only productive beta chains were kept. Entries that share a CDR3 protein sequence are merged under the most common genes and DNA. The sample table lists hundreds of thousands of distinct CDR3 sequences, 20% to 30% of them with a count of one. Jointly, the top ten make up under 3% of the sample. The same specimen was also included in a second study, on T cells of mothers and their children.

Sequences were obtained from blood. The receptors originated from a boy between 5 and 17 years old in good health.

As concerns this clonotype: No conserved phenylalanine or tryptophan is present at the end of the CDR3, so a read error is the likely explanation. The J gene is TRBJ1-1, the V gene TRBV7-9; D is perhaps TRBD1 (5 bases). V dropped 2 bases and J dropped 6 bases, with 7 bases sitting between them. In germline, CDR1 is SEHNR, CDR2 FQNEAQ (reference sequence). The length of the CDR3 is 12 residues. The CDR3 bases are TGTGCCAGCAGCTTACGACAGCCTGAAGCTTTCCTT. It specifies CASSLRQPEAFL.

This chain uses TRBV5-1 with TRBJ2-5; D is ambiguous. The germline V and J ends were trimmed by 5 bases and 4 bases, with 15 bases remaining between them. CDR1 is SGHRS, CDR2 YFSETQ, per germline. This CDR3 region has 14 residues. The CDR3 loop reads CASRRTGRGETQYF. The CDR3 DNA reads TGCGCCAGCAGGCGTACTGGCAGAGGAGAGACCCAGTACTTC.